This TCR beta chain appears in the sequencing data of a study of radiation and T cells in renal cell carcinoma. Time point meaning: blood 4 weeks post-SBRT, at nephrectomy. Treatment described: 15 Gy SBRT to primary tumor, nephrectomy 4 weeks later. Repertoires were generated with immunoSEQ multiplex PCR, while TCRdb's copy carries only in-frame clones and drops some. This repertoire shows around 77,000 clones, 70% to 90% found once; its top ten account for about 2.5%. The ends were cut back, 7 bases at V and 3 bases at J, with 15 bases in the middle. CDR3 length: 14 amino acids. Germline CDR1 MRHNA, CDR2 SNTAGT.

This sequence joins TRBV6-4 and TRBJ1-2; unclear D gene. This clonotype was obtained from a woman in her sixties with renal cell carcinoma. Sequencing used blood, obtained from a patient whose treatment included radiotherapy and nephrectomy. The CDR3, as DNA: TGTGCCAGCACTCCGGAGGCCACCTACTATGGCTACACCTTC. Amino acid sequence: CASTPEATYYGYTF.